This record looks at one T cell receptor (beta chain) sequence and its context. This entry comes from a study of monozygotic twins with inflammatory bowel disease. Germline-derived CDR1 and CDR2 are SGHAT and FQNNGV. The CDR3 covers 14 residues. One blood sample of approximately 2.7 ml was taken from each donor. TCRdb reprocessed the 5' RACE reads; each CDR3 protein has one entry and no DNA is given. The sample features approximately 340,000 distinct CDR3 sequences, with roughly 2% in its top ten. The sequencing input was blood. The sequence was collected from a human donor with ulcerative colitis or Crohn's disease, or a healthy co-twin of an affected twin (not recorded which). The V and J genes are TRBV11-2 and TRBJ2-7; as DNA is missing, the TRBD1 call by TCRdb cannot be tested. The CDR3 loop is CASSRDINSYEQYF. Using reference TRBV11-2 and TRBJ2-7 for the parts outside the CDR3, the full variable domain is EAGVAQSPRYKIIEKRQSVAFWCNPISGHATLYWYQQILGQGPKLLIQFQNNGVVDDSQLPKDRFSAERLKGVDSTLKIQPAKLEDSAVYLCASSRDINSYEQYFGPGTRLTVT.